These 2 T cell receptor beta chains came from one sample sequenced in a study of blood T cell repertoires in COVID-19. Only in-frame clones appear in the TCRdb table, and some are missing; sequencing was by immunoSEQ multiplex PCR. The table includes 130,000 to 150,000 clones, more than 75% detected once. The sample consisted of peripheral blood. Receptors were obtained from a man between 60 and 75 years old with active or convalescent COVID-19.

The rearrangement links TRBV7-8 to TRBJ2-5; tentatively, D is TRBD2 (6 bases). The germline V gene encodes CDR1 SGHVS and CDR2 FQNEAQ. V was clipped by 2 bases and J by 9 bases, with 22 bases between them. CDR3 length: 16 amino acids. The CDR3 sequence is CASSLISPGGKRAQYF. Written as DNA, the CDR3 is TGTGCCAGCAGCTTAATAAGCCCCGGGGGAAAAAGGGCCCAGTACTTC.

This clone has more than one count but fewer than ten. V and J are TRBV5-1 and TRBJ2-5; D perhaps matches TRBD1 (5 bases). CDR1 and CDR2 (germline): SGHRS, YFSETQ. CDR3 size: 13 residues. V dropped 5 bases and J dropped 2 bases, with 10 bases sitting between them. The CDR3 protein is CASRLTAQETQYF. The DNA of the CDR3 is TGCGCCAGCAGACTGACAGCGCAAGAGACCCAGTACTTC.